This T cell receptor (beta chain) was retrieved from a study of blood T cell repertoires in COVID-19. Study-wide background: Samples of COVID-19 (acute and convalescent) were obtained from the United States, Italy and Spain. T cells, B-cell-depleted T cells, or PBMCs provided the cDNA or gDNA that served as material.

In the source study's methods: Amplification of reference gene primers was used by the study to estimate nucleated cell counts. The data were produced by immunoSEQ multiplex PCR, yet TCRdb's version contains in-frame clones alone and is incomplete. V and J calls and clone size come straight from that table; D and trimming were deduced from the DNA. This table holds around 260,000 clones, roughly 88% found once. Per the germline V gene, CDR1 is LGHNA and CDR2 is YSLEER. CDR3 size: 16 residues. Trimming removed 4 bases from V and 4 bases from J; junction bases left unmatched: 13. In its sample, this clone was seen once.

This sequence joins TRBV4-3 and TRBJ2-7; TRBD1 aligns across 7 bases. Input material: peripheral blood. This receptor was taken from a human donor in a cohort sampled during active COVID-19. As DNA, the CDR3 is TGCGCCAGCAGCCGGAGCCCGGGACAGACCATATACGAGCAGTACTTC. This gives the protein CASSRSPGQTIYEQYF.